The 27 T cell receptor beta chains in this list originate from one sample, sequenced in a study of cytomegalovirus exposure and HLA in healthy donors. Amplification used 60 Vbeta primers and 13 Jbeta primers. Sequencing was performed with immunoSEQ multiplex PCR; in TCRdb, only in-frame clones are kept and a portion is missing. The data contain 100,000 to 150,000 clones, around 70% of them seen just once; the ten biggest clones take up over 2%. Sequenced sample: PBMCs. The source of these receptors is a woman aged 55-69 years in good health and CMV-seropositive.

This clone came up a few times. This sequence joins TRBV29-1 and TRBJ2-3; 9 bases line up with TRBD1. There are 15 residues in the CDR3. The germline V gene encodes CDR1 SQVTM and CDR2 ANQGSEA. Trimming took 5 bases from V and 2 from J; bases not matched to a gene: 8. CDR3 amino acids: CSVHPGTGITDTQYF. Written as DNA, the CDR3 is TGCAGCGTTCATCCGGGGACAGGGATCACAGATACGCAGTATTTT.

This clone was picked up a small number of times. The rearrangement joins TRBV19 to TRBJ1-1, with 7 bases matching TRBD1. CDR1 and CDR2 (germline): LNHDA, SQIVND (reference sequence). With V trimmed by 6 bases and J by 5 bases, 9 bases remained unmatched. The CDR3 covers 14 residues. In DNA form, the CDR3 reads TGTGCCAGTAGCAGAGACAGGGTGAGAACTGAAGCTTTCTTT. It codes for CASSRDRVRTEAFF.

This clone was counted only a few times. J is TRBJ2-1 and V is TRBV5-1, with 11 positions matching TRBD2. Looked up from germline, CDR1 is SGHRS and CDR2 is YFSETQ. V dropped 4 bases and J dropped 5; count of bases not matched to a gene: 5. The CDR3 is 15 amino acids. CDR3 sequence: CASSGGLADNNEQFF. The CDR3 DNA reads as TGCGCCAGCAGCGGGGGACTAGCGGATAACAATGAGCAGTTCTTC. Complete variable domain (other parts from reference TRBV5-1 and TRBJ2-1): KAGVTQTPRYLIKTRGQQVTLSCSPISGHRSVSWYQQTPGQGLQFLFEYFSETQRNKGNFPGRFSGRQFSNSRSEMNVSTLELGDSALYLCASSGGLADNNEQFFGPGTRLTVL.

V usage is TRBV6-5 and J usage is TRBJ1-6, with TRBD1 as a possible D gene (6 bases). V dropped 6 bases and J dropped 10 bases, with 19 bases sitting between them. Germline CDR1 MNHEY, CDR2 SVGAGI. This CDR3 is built from 15 residues. CDR3 loop: CASSPMTGVGSPLHF. CDR3 bases: TGTGCCAGCAGCCCCATGACAGGAGTAGGATCACCCCTCCACTTT.

J is TRBJ1-3 and V is TRBV9, with D perhaps matching TRBD1 (5 bases). Germline V lookup: CDR1 SGDLS, CDR2 YYNGEE. The CDR3 runs 14 residues. V lost 4 bases, J lost 6 bases, and 14 bases lay in between. The CDR3 region has the DNA TGTGCCAGCAGCCAGGCGGGGCAATCAAACACCATATATTTT. Translated, it gives CASSQAGQSNTIYF.

V and J are TRBV19 and TRBJ1-3; D gene unclear. This CDR3 is 16 amino acids long. V was shortened by 6 bases and J by 0 bases, with 15 bases between the two germline ends. Germline V lookup: CDR1 LNHDA, CDR2 SQIVND (reference sequence). The CDR3 bases are TGTGCCAGTAGACCCGGGGAGGTTCCCTCTGGAAACACCATATATTTT. Protein: CASRPGEVPSGNTIYF. Combining the CDR3 with reference TRBV19 and TRBJ1-3 gives the whole variable domain DGGITQSPKYLFRKEGQNVTLSCEQNLNHDAMYWYRQDPGQGLRLIYYSQIVNDFQKGDIAEGYSVSREKKESFPLTVTSAQKNPTAFYLCASRPGEVPSGNTIYFGEGSWLTVV.

The gene calls are TRBV5-4 and TRBJ2-3; possibly TRBD2 for D (6 bases). Deletions cut 4 bases from V and 1 base from J, with 10 bases between. Germline V gene sequence: CDR1 SGHNT, CDR2 YYREEE (reference sequence). This CDR3 has 14 residues. The CDR3 nucleotides are TGTGCCAGCAGCGCGGGGTGGGGCACAGATACGCAGTATTTT. This translates into CASSAGWGTDTQYF.

As concerns this clone: This likely came from a read error, as a far larger clone is one base away. The same CDR3 also results from other DNA sequences found in this sample. The J gene is TRBJ1-6, the V gene TRBV6-1, with D perhaps matching TRBD1 (6 bases). The CDR3 loop spans 16 amino acids. Germline V gene sequence: CDR1 MNHNS, CDR2 SASEGT. In nucleotides, the CDR3 is TGTGCTAGCAGTGAACCCCCAGGGGACGGGAATTCACCCCTCCACTTT. As protein: CASSEPPGDGNSPLHF.

In its sample, this clone was seen a few times. This chain links TRBV6-1 with TRBJ2-7, with D maybe TRBD2 (6 bases). CDR3 length: 15 amino acids. CDR1 is MNHNS and CDR2 is SASEGT in the germline V gene. The V end lost 7 bases, the J end lost 6 bases, and 22 bases lay between the germline ends. The CDR3 nucleotides are TGTGCCAGCACCCGCATCGCGGGACTGGGCGGCGAGCAGTACTTC. Its protein product is CASTRIAGLGGEQYF.

This chain uses TRBV7-8 with TRBJ2-5; TRBD2 aligns across 10 bases. The CDR3 has 17 residues. The trim removed 0 bases at V and 2 bases at J, leaving 6 bases unmatched. The V gene's germline CDR1 is SGHVS and CDR2 FQNEAQ. CDR3 residues: CASSLAELAGVQETQYF. In nucleotides, the CDR3 is TGTGCCAGCAGCTTAGCGGAGCTAGCGGGGGTTCAAGAGACCCAGTACTTC.

The chain is built from TRBV19 and TRBJ2-2, with D maybe TRBD2 (6 bases). Germline values: CDR1 LNHDA, CDR2 SQIVND (reference sequence). V was clipped by 6 bases and J by 1 base, with 15 bases between them. The CDR3 totals 16 residues. CDR3 residues: CASSFSRGRNTGELFF. CDR3 nucleotides: TGTGCCAGTAGCTTCAGTCGGGGGAGGAACACCGGGGAGCTGTTTTTT.

This clone was seen more than once but under ten times. The chain links TRBV4-2 to TRBJ2-3; tentatively, D is TRBD2 (5 bases). Trimming pared 0 bases from V and 12 bases from J, leaving 25 bases between. The germline V gene encodes CDR1 LGHNA and CDR2 YNFKEQ. CDR3 length equals 17 residues. The CDR3 spells CASSQDRAERFPLSQYF. In nucleotides, the CDR3 is TGTGCCAGCAGCCAAGATCGGGCAGAGCGGTTCCCTCTTTCACAGTATTTT.

The chain uses TRBV6-5 and TRBJ2-3; D not resolved. The CDR3 has 13 residues. The germline CDR1 and CDR2 sequences are MNHEY and SVGAGI. The V end was cut by 0 bases, the J end by 5 bases, with 6 bases between. The CDR3 DNA reads TGTGCCAGCAGTTACTCATTCCTAGATACGCAGTATTTT. Translated: CASSYSFLDTQYF.

The gene calls are TRBV7-8 and TRBJ1-2; 10 bases are shared with TRBD1. The CDR3 totals 15 residues. Germline assignment: CDR1 SGHVS and CDR2 FQNEAQ. V dropped 5 bases and J dropped 3; count of bases not matched to a gene: 6. The CDR3 DNA sequence: TGTGCCAGCAGCCAGTGGACAGGGGGGGACTATGGCTACACCTTC. Its translation: CASSQWTGGDYGYTF.

The rearrangement links TRBV19 to TRBJ2-6; D is perhaps TRBD2 (6 bases). CDR1 is LNHDA, CDR2 SQIVND, per germline (reference sequence). The CDR3 spans 19 residues. Trimming pared 3 bases from V and 0 bases from J, leaving 18 bases between. The CDR3 reads CASSITLGLDLSGANVLTF. In nucleotides, the CDR3 is TGTGCCAGTAGTATTACTCTGGGACTCGATCTCTCTGGGGCCAACGTCCTGACTTTC. Together with reference TRBV19 and TRBJ2-6, the CDR3 gives the full variable domain: DGGITQSPKYLFRKEGQNVTLSCEQNLNHDAMYWYRQDPGQGLRLIYYSQIVNDFQKGDIAEGYSVSREKKESFPLTVTSAQKNPTAFYLCASSITLGLDLSGANVLTFGAGSRLTVL.

This clone turned up a few times. The chain is built from TRBV7-6 and TRBJ1-6; D is perhaps TRBD1 (6 bases). The V end lost 5 bases, the J end lost 0 bases, and 17 bases lay between the germline ends. Per the germline V gene, CDR1 is SGHVS and CDR2 is FNYEAQ. The CDR3 runs 18 residues. For the CDR3, the DNA is TGTGCCAGCAGCCGACGGACAGTGGGGAGCTCCTATAATTCACCCCTCCACTTT. It specifies CASSRRTVGSSYNSPLHF. The full variable domain, its missing parts supplied by reference TRBV7-6 and TRBJ1-6, is GAGVSQSPRYKVTKRGQDVALRCDPISGHVSLYWYRQALGQGPEFLTYFNYEAQQDKSGLPNDRFSAERPEGSISTLTIQRTEQRDSAMYRCASSRRTVGSSYNSPLHFGNGTRLTVT.

This clone was detected only a few times. CDR3 coding DNA: TGCGCCAGCAGAGGAGGGACAGGGCCTTACGAGCAGTACTTC. Residues: CASRGGTGPYEQYF. The chain is built from TRBV5-1 and TRBJ2-7, with 9 positions matching TRBD1. The CDR3 totals 14 residues. Germline CDR1 and CDR2: SGHRS and YFSETQ. V shed 5 bases, J shed 4 bases, and the junction held 7 bases outside the gene matches. Combining the CDR3 with reference TRBV5-1 and TRBJ2-7 gives the whole variable domain KAGVTQTPRYLIKTRGQQVTLSCSPISGHRSVSWYQQTPGQGLQFLFEYFSETQRNKGNFPGRFSGRQFSNSRSEMNVSTLELGDSALYLCASRGGTGPYEQYFGPGTRLTVT.

V is TRBV5-1 and J is TRBJ2-7; 7 bases are a match to TRBD1. From germline, CDR1 is SGHRS and CDR2 YFSETQ. V trimming: 4 bases; J trimming: 12 bases; junction bases outside the gene matches: 10. The CDR3 loop spans 12 amino acids. The CDR3 bases are TGCGCCAGCAGCCCTGGGACAGAACCGGGGTACTTC. Translation: CASSPGTEPGYF.

The chain is built from TRBV6-1 and TRBJ1-6; no clear D gene. The CDR3 contains 15 residues. V lost 4 bases to trimming and J lost 7 bases, with 14 bases between them. Germline V CDR1 and CDR2: MNHNS, SASEGT. The CDR3 nucleotides read TGTGCCAGCAGTGCCGCGGGCGCCCCCAATTCACCCCTCCACTTT. Protein sequence: CASSAAGAPNSPLHF.

The genes are TRBV19 and TRBJ1-2; TRBD1 agrees at 9 bases. Germline V lookup: CDR1 LNHDA, CDR2 SQIVND (reference sequence). This CDR3 comprises 15 residues. V gave up 4 bases and J gave up 7 bases; unmatched junction bases: 10. CDR3 amino acids: CASSTGDRVIGGYTF. The DNA of the CDR3 is TGTGCCAGTAGTACAGGGGACAGGGTTATCGGTGGCTACACCTTC.

This sequence joins TRBV9 and TRBJ2-2; the D is unclear. Trimming stripped 4 bases from V and 4 bases from J, with 11 bases between. Germline V gives CDR1 SGDLS, CDR2 YYNGEE. The CDR3 has 14 residues. The CDR3 DNA reads as TGTGCCAGCAGCCCCCCATCATCCACCGGGGAGCTGTTTTTT. It translates to CASSPPSSTGELFF.

The rearrangement joins TRBV29-1 to TRBJ1-4, with 8 bases aligning to TRBD1. The CDR3 runs to 14 residues. Germline V gives CDR1 SQVTM, CDR2 ANQGSEA. Trimming at V came to 4 bases and at J to 5 bases, leaving 6 bases not matched to a gene. CDR3 coding DNA: TGCAGCGTTGGAGGACAGGGAGGGAATGAAAAACTGTTTTTT. This sequence encodes CSVGGQGGNEKLFF.

V gene TRBV2 combines with J gene TRBJ1-2; D call uncertain. The CDR3 is 14 amino acids. Germline values: CDR1 SNHLY, CDR2 FYNNEI. V lost 4 bases and J lost 3, with 12 bases in between. For the CDR3, the DNA is TGTGCCAGCAGTGGCGGTAAATCGGACTATGGCTACACCTTC. Its translation is CASSGGKSDYGYTF.

This chain uses TRBV2 with TRBJ2-1; the D is unclear. Trimming stripped 6 bases from V and 1 base from J, with 10 bases between. The CDR3 totals 14 residues. Germline CDR1 and CDR2: SNHLY and FYNNEI. CDR3 sequence (DNA): TGTGCCAGCAGGATCGACGGGTCCTACAATGAGCAGTTCTTC. Protein product: CASRIDGSYNEQFF.

The chain has TRBV7-9 and TRBJ2-7; no clear D. The V and J ends lost 1 base and 2 bases respectively, with 12 bases between them. CDR1 and CDR2 (germline): SEHNR, FQNEAQ (reference sequence). The CDR3 is 15 amino acids. The CDR3 loop reads CASSLGPTEPYEQYF. CDR3 nucleotide sequence: TGTGCCAGCAGCTTAGGTCCTACCGAGCCCTACGAGCAGTACTTC.

This chain connects TRBV12-5 to TRBJ1-6; 7 bases agree with TRBD1. Trimming removed 4 bases from V and 6 bases from J; junction bases left unmatched: 12. Germline V lookup: CDR1 LGHNT, CDR2 FRNRAP. This CDR3 is built from 17 residues. The CDR3 sequence is CASGSGTDTFPNSPLHF. In nucleotides, the CDR3 is TGTGCTAGTGGTTCCGGGACAGATACTTTCCCTAATTCACCCCTCCACTTT.

The rearrangement links TRBV5-4 to TRBJ1-1; D is uncertain. The V gene lost 4 bases and the J gene lost 6 bases, with 7 bases spanning the gap. Germline V gives CDR1 SGHNT, CDR2 YYREEE (reference sequence). This CDR3 has 11 amino acids. The CDR3 nucleotides are TGTGCCAGCAGCCTACAGTCTGAAGCTTTCTTT. This translates into CASSLQSEAFF. The full variable domain, with the rest looked up from reference TRBV5-4 and TRBJ1-1, is ETGVTQSPTHLIKTRGQQVTLRCSSQSGHNTVSWYQQALGQGPQFIFQYYREEENGRGNFPPRFSGLQFPNYSSELNVNALELDDSALYLCASSLQSEAFFGQGTRLTVV.